This passage covers 5 T cell receptor beta chains from one sample sequenced in a study of T cell changes during pregnancy in multiple sclerosis. Generated by immunoSEQ multiplex PCR, the TCRdb table keeps only in-frame clones and is missing some. The sample includes about 15,000 clones, 95% to 97% of them seen just once. The sequenced sample was peripheral blood, obtained in the third trimester of pregnancy. Receptors originate from a female donor with multiple sclerosis, enrolled in a pregnancy study.

The rearrangement links TRBV27 to TRBJ1-1; D unclear. Trimming took off 5 bases at V and 0 bases at J, with 10 bases between the two ends. The CDR3 length is 14 residues. CDR1 is MNHEY and CDR2 is SMNVEV in the germline V gene (reference sequence). CDR3 loop: CASSPYGVNTEAFF. The CDR3, as DNA: TGTGCCAGCAGTCCGTACGGGGTGAACACTGAAGCTTTCTTT.

J is TRBJ2-3 and V is TRBV30, with D maybe TRBD1 (5 bases). Germline CDR1 and CDR2: GTSNPN and SVGIG (reference sequence). The CDR3 is 13 amino acids. The V end was cut by 8 bases, the J end by 3 bases, with 15 bases between. This CDR3 is CARGGRRTDTQYF. CDR3 nucleotide sequence: TGTGCCAGGGGCGGCAGGCGAACAGATACGCAGTATTTT.

The chain uses TRBV6-1 and TRBJ2-1; 7 bases map to TRBD2. This CDR3 region has 16 residues. Losses at the gene ends were 2 bases for V and 1 base for J; bases not matched to a gene: 5. Germline CDR1 MNHNS, CDR2 SASEGT. CDR3: CASSESGGGSYNEQFF. The DNA of the CDR3 is TGTGCCAGCAGTGAATCTGGGGGAGGGTCCTACAATGAGCAGTTCTTC.

The chain is built from TRBV7-9 and TRBJ1-1; D is unclear. There are 12 residues in the CDR3. Trimming removed 5 bases at V and 4 bases at J, with 8 bases between. Looked up from germline, CDR1 is SEHNR and CDR2 is FQNEAQ (reference sequence). The CDR3 spells CASSLRVTEAFF. The CDR3 coding sequence is TGTGCCAGCAGCCTCCGAGTCACTGAAGCTTTCTTT.

V gene TRBV27 combines with J gene TRBJ1-1; 10 bases agree with TRBD1. V lost 8 bases to trimming and J lost 4 bases; unmatched junction nucleotides: 10. Germline V gives CDR1 MNHEY, CDR2 SMNVEV (reference sequence). The CDR3 extends over 15 amino acids. As DNA, the CDR3 is TGTGCCAGCCAACTATCCGGGACAGGGGTCACTGAAGCTTTCTTT. Translation: CASQLSGTGVTEAFF.